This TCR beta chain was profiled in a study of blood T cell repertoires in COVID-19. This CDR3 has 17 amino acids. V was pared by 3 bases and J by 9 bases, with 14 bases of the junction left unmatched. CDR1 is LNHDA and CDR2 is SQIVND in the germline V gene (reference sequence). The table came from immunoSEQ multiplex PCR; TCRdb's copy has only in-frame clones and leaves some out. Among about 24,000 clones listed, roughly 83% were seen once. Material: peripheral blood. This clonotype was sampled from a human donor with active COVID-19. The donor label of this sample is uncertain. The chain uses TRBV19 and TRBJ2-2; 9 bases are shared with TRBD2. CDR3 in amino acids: CASSILRASGDARELFF. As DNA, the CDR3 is TGTGCCAGTAGTATTCTCCGAGCTAGCGGGGACGCCAGGGAGCTGTTTTTT.